The 12 T cell receptor beta chains presented below share a single source sample, sequenced in a study of CD8+ T cells in alopecia areata (dated by TCRdb to the late 2010s). Library method: the immunoSEQ multiplex PCR assay. For TCR sequencing, RNA was extracted from every sample and reverse transcribed into cDNA to serve as template. TCRdb mirrors the immuneACCESS table, restricted to in-frame sequences. Some clones are absent from its copies; in checked studies, under half trace to an unresolved V gene, and the reason for the others is unknown. The sample table lists about 190,000 clones, approximately 56% of them with a count of one. 0.69% of the sample is in the top ten clones. Explained via the paper, the time point label denotes: 4 weeks on oral tofacitinib. The treatment or condition label of this sample denotes: oral pan-JAK inhibitor, 5-10 mg twice daily. The sequencing used CD4+ T cells sorted from blood, collected at week 4, from a patient treated with tofacitinib. Receptor source: a human donor with alopecia areata.

The chain employs TRBV7-9 and TRBJ1-2; the D gene is possibly TRBD1 (5 bases). The germline V gene encodes CDR1 SEHNR and CDR2 FQNEAQ (reference sequence). V lost 3 bases and J lost 6, with 11 bases in between. The CDR3 runs 13 residues. The chain's CDR3 is CASSFGTEDGYTF. The CDR3 DNA sequence: TGTGCCAGCAGCTTTGGGACGGAAGATGGCTACACCTTC.

The chain couples TRBV28 to TRBJ2-7; no definite D call. Germline assignment: CDR1 MDHEN and CDR2 SYDVKM. CDR3 size: 16 residues. Deletions cut 4 bases from V and 3 bases from J, with 19 bases between. The CDR3 nucleotides read TGTGCCAGCAGTTCCCTCCCCCGACGGAGTTTCTACGAGCAGTACTTC. Encoded protein: CASSSLPRRSFYEQYF.

This clone has a handful of counts. The chain has TRBV5-1 and TRBJ2-1; D is unclear. The length of the CDR3 is 12 residues. Trimming pared 0 bases from V and 13 bases from J, leaving 11 bases between. The V gene's germline CDR1 is SGHRS and CDR2 YFSETQ. DNA of the CDR3: TGCGCCAGCAGCTTGGCCGATCGCTATCAGTTCTTC. This codes for CASSLADRYQFF.

This chain joins TRBV10-1 and TRBJ2-4; 14 bases agree with TRBD2. This CDR3 region has 14 residues. V lost 6 bases and J lost 12; bases outside the gene matches: 7. The germline gives CDR1 WNHNN, CDR2 SYGVQD (reference sequence). The CDR3 DNA reads TGCGCCAGCAGCCCGGGACTAGCGGGAGAGTCTCAGTACTTC. Residues: CASSPGLAGESQYF.

The J gene is TRBJ1-2, the V gene TRBV10-3; D perhaps matches TRBD1 (5 bases). Per the germline V gene, CDR1 is ENHRY and CDR2 is SYGVKD. V was pared by 7 bases and J by 4 bases, with 22 bases between. The CDR3 totals 16 residues. As DNA, the CDR3 is TGTGCCATCACCGCGGGGACCCCCGGAACGAGCTATGGCTACACCTTC. Translated, it gives CAITAGTPGTSYGYTF.

This clone came up a few times. The chain joins TRBV30 to TRBJ1-2; 7 bases align to TRBD1. V lost 3 bases, J lost 5 bases, and 6 bases stayed unmatched. This CDR3 has 13 residues. CDR1 is GTSNPN and CDR2 is SVGIG in the germline V gene (reference sequence). The CDR3 loop reads CAWRADRLYGYTF. Here the CDR3 DNA reads TGTGCCTGGAGGGCGGACAGGCTGTATGGCTACACCTTC. Drawing the rest from reference TRBV30 and TRBJ1-2, the complete variable domain is SQTIHQWPATLVQPVGSPLSLECTVEGTSNPNLYWYRQAAGRGLQLLFYSVGIGQISSEVPQNLSASRPQDRQFILSSKKLLLSDSGFYLCAWRADRLYGYTFGSGTRLTVV.

With respect to this clone: Other DNA sequences in the sample encode the same CDR3. The chain has TRBV10-3 and TRBJ2-3; perhaps TRBD2 as D (5 bases). Trimming took off 6 bases at V and 3 bases at J, with 10 bases between the two ends. From germline, CDR1 is ENHRY and CDR2 SYGVKD. The CDR3 totals 13 residues. In DNA form, the CDR3 reads TGTGCCATCAGAGGACTCTCAACAGATACGCAGTATTTT. Its protein product is CAIRGLSTDTQYF.

The chain uses TRBV30 and TRBJ2-5, with 7 bases lining up with TRBD2. Germline CDR1 and CDR2: GTSNPN and SVGIG (reference sequence). V gave up 0 bases and J gave up 5 bases; unmatched junction bases: 12. This CDR3 comprises 16 residues. CDR3 region: CAWSVGLGGSSETQYF. The DNA of the CDR3 is TGTGCCTGGAGTGTAGGTCTGGGCGGGAGTTCGGAGACCCAGTACTTC.

This clone appeared many times. The V gene is TRBV14, the J gene TRBJ2-7; the match to TRBD2 covers 11 bases. Germline V lookup: CDR1 SGHDN, CDR2 FVKESK. V shed 0 bases, J shed 5 bases, and the junction held 6 bases outside the gene matches. This CDR3 contains 16 residues. CDR3 bases: TGTGCCAGCAGCCAAGACCCTAGCGGGAGGATCCACGAGCAGTACTTC. Its translation: CASSQDPSGRIHEQYF.

The table lists this clone with a few counts. V gene TRBV29-1 combines with J gene TRBJ1-1, with a possible D match to TRBD1 (5 bases). V was trimmed by 8 bases and J by 3 bases, leaving 10 bases between them. The CDR3 extends over 11 amino acids. Looked up from germline, CDR1 is SQVTM and CDR2 is ANQGSEA. CDR3 in amino acids: CSLRGDTEAFF. The CDR3 DNA follows: TGCAGCCTTCGGGGGGACACTGAAGCTTTCTTT. Together with reference TRBV29-1 and TRBJ1-1, the CDR3 gives the full variable domain: SAVISQKPSRDICQRGTSLTIQCQVDSQVTMMFWYRQQPGQSLTLIATANQGSEATYESGFVIDKFPISRPNLTFSTLTVSNMSPEDSSIYLCSLRGDTEAFFGQGTRLTVV.

This chain links TRBV19 with TRBJ2-7; TRBD1 agrees at 9 bases. Germline lookup yields CDR1 LNHDA and CDR2 SQIVND (reference sequence). This CDR3 spans 11 amino acids. The CDR3 loop is CVGQGLYEQYF. The CDR3 DNA reads TGTGTCGGACAGGGGCTCTACGAGCAGTACTTC.

The genes are TRBV6-5 and TRBJ2-7; 8 bases align to TRBD1. CDR1 and CDR2 from the germline V gene are MNHEY and SVGAGI. CDR3 length: 15 amino acids. The ends lost 5 bases at V and 5 bases at J; junction bases unmatched: 11. CDR3 loop: CASSPSRTGSHEQYF. For the CDR3, the DNA is TGTGCCAGCAGTCCATCTCGGACAGGGTCCCACGAGCAGTACTTC.